Listed here is a single TCR beta chain. Antigen specificity is unknown. The CDR3 extends over 14 amino acids. V was pared by 0 bases and J by 5 bases, with 10 bases between. Germline CDR1 reads GTSNPN; CDR2 reads SVGIG (reference sequence). The sample originates from a study of CD8+ T cells in alopecia areata. Study context: Treated patients received oral tofacitinib, 5 to 10 mg twice daily.

Sequencing templates came from extracted RNA that was reverse transcribed into cDNA. Clones were read by immunoSEQ multiplex PCR, and TCRdb kept only the in-frame ones, dropping some. Altogether a few hundred thousand clones are present, over 40% being singletons, with the ten largest covering around 2.8%. Treatment noted: oral pan-JAK inhibitor, 5-10 mg twice daily. Peripheral blood samples and lesional scalp punch biopsies were obtained from alopecia areata patients. Study results and limitations: Lesional scalp displayed greater clonality than normal scalp, most notably in alopecia totalis/universalis.

The chain joins TRBV30 to TRBJ2-2; D ambiguous. The TCR was taken from a human donor with alopecia areata. The source was CD4+ T cells sorted from blood, collected at approximately week 36, from a patient treated with tofacitinib. The CDR3 coding sequence is TGTGCCTGGAGTGTAGTTCAGGCGACCGGGGAGCTGTTTTTT. Protein sequence: CAWSVVQATGELFF.